The text below deals with one T cell receptor (beta chain). What it recognizes is unknown. V was trimmed by 1 base and J by 5 bases, leaving 11 bases between them. The germline gives CDR1 MGHRA, CDR2 YSYEKL. CDR3 length equals 14 residues. TCRdb fed the reads into MiXCR, producing one record per CDR3 protein. Altogether 650,000 to 900,000 distinct CDR3 sequences are present, roughly 29% being singletons, with the ten largest covering under 15%. These data belong to a study of T cell repertoires in cytomegalovirus infection. Sequenced material: cultured CD8+ T cells from PBMCs, taken from culture after CMV antigen stimulation. The V and J genes are TRBV4-1 and TRBJ1-2; D perhaps matches TRBD1 (5 bases). This sequence originates from a human donor in good health (CMV status not recorded). Some clones in this sample may be carry-over from other donors' samples. CDR3 sequence (DNA): TGCGCCAGCAGCCAAGTGGGGGAGCTATATGGCTACACCTTC. Its protein is CASSQVGELYGYTF.